This T cell receptor (beta chain) was documented in a study of blood T cell repertoires in COVID-19. Overall study context: COVID-19 samples, acute and convalescent, were from the United States, Italy and Spain. Nucleic acid was either cDNA or gDNA, and it came from T cells, B-cell-depleted T cells, or PBMCs.

Participants, about 18 to 100 years old, spanned approximately 25 US areas. Repertoires were generated with immunoSEQ multiplex PCR, while TCRdb's copy carries only in-frame clones and drops some. The repertoire includes 500,000 or so clones, 75% to 90% of them detected once, and 0.7% sits in the top ten. The germline gives CDR1 LNHDA, CDR2 SQIVND (reference sequence). There are 14 residues in the CDR3. After removal of 7 bases from V and 5 bases from J, the junction contained 7 bases not matched to a gene. The sample was PBMCs or T cells enriched from blood (not recorded which). This sequence originates from a woman under 30 who had recovered from COVID-19. The rearrangement uses TRBV19 and TRBJ1-1; 10 nucleotides line up with TRBD1. The CDR3 loop is CASTQTGGTTEAFF. The CDR3 DNA is TGTGCCAGTACCCAGACAGGGGGCACGACTGAAGCTTTCTTT.